A few counts support the clone carrying this T cell receptor beta chain. Its antigen is unknown. Vbeta (60) and Jbeta (13) primers were used in the PCR. Data came from immunoSEQ multiplex PCR; TCRdb stores just in-frame clones and leaves some out. The data contain approximately 150,000 clones, around 78% of them seen just once; the ten biggest clones take up about 2.2%. These data are taken from a study of cytomegalovirus exposure and HLA in healthy donors. General observations from the study: TCR beta sequences reportedly predicted the HLA-A and HLA-B alleles of most subjects accurately.

This CDR3 is built from 16 residues. Looked up from germline, CDR1 is MGHRA and CDR2 is YSYEKL. The trim removed 1 base at V and 7 bases at J, leaving 11 bases unmatched. This sequence originates from a woman aged 18-29 years in good health and CMV-seropositive. The material sequenced was PBMCs. The chain joins TRBV4-1 to TRBJ1-1; 8 bases agree with TRBD1. In DNA form, the CDR3 reads TGCGCCAGCAGCCAAGGAGGGGACAGGTATATGGATGAAGCTTTCTTT. Protein sequence: CASSQGGDRYMDEAFF.